The T cell receptor (beta chain) under discussion was sequenced for a study of blood T cell repertoires in COVID-19 (dated by TCRdb to 2020 to 2022). Turning to the overall study: Samples from collaborators originated in the United States, Italy and Spain and spanned both the acute and convalescent phases of COVID-19. The material from the prospective study consisted of cDNA or gDNA derived from T cells, B-cell-depleted T cells, or PBMCs. The dataset comprised deeply sampled blood TCRbeta repertoires from subjects exposed to, actively infected with, or recovered from COVID-19. The repertoires were released in a freely available public database intended as a resource for research on the immune response to SARS-CoV-2. Samples came from the ongoing ImmuneRACE study (first 160 participants) plus 1,254 subjects from 6 global collaborators. A de-identified subject ID, COVID-19 status, age in years and sex were almost always included in the sample metadata. HLA class I and class II types, where available, came from metadata supplied by the sample provider rather than from assay-based typing. The full study reports these points: The quantity of clinical and demographic metadata differed by source and by participant and was supplied without curation.

V is pruned by 8 bases and J by 4 bases, leaving 6 bases of the junction without a gene match. The CDR3 runs 14 amino acids, cysteine and phenylalanine included. This entry keeps only the CDR3 DNA: 42 bases, framed from base 1. The germline V gene sets CDR1 to MNHEY and CDR2 to SVGAGI. Concerning this clone itself: Its antigen remains undetermined. Per-base quality was not reported, and no clone a single base away is much larger than it.

Each collaborating institution followed its own protocols to collect whole blood in K2EDTA tubes. For TCRbeta analysis, collaborators shipped samples in one of three forms: frozen whole blood, isolated PBMCs, or DNA extracted from either of those sample types. TCRbeta CDR3 regions were amplified from genomic DNA using the immunoSEQ Assay, a bias-controlled multiplex PCR. The source study handled its data this way. The number of nucleated cells in each sample was estimated by amplification of reference gene primers within the assay. To quantify the absolute abundance of each unique TCRbeta CDR3 rearrangement, sequence reads were collapsed and filtered. Productive Simpson clonality was computed per sample as the square root of Simpson's diversity index over productive rearrangements. TCRdb provides this immuneACCESS table in a form limited to in-frame rearrangements. Some clones are lacking; in checked studies, under half of them reflect an unresolved V gene, and why the rest are absent is not known. V and J calls and clone size come straight from that table; D and trimming were deduced from the DNA. In all, the sample holds a few hundred thousand clones, and about nine tenths of those were seen once. The top ten hold 3.5% to 4.5% of the sample.

Material: peripheral blood. The chain links TRBV6-5 with TRBJ2-5; TRBD1 matches 11 bases in the middle. This TCR was recovered from a man aged 50 to 60 with acute or convalescent COVID-19. The base sequence is TGTGCCAGCGATGGACAGGGGGCGGGAGAGACCCAGTACTTC. Its protein reads: CASDGQGAGETQYF.